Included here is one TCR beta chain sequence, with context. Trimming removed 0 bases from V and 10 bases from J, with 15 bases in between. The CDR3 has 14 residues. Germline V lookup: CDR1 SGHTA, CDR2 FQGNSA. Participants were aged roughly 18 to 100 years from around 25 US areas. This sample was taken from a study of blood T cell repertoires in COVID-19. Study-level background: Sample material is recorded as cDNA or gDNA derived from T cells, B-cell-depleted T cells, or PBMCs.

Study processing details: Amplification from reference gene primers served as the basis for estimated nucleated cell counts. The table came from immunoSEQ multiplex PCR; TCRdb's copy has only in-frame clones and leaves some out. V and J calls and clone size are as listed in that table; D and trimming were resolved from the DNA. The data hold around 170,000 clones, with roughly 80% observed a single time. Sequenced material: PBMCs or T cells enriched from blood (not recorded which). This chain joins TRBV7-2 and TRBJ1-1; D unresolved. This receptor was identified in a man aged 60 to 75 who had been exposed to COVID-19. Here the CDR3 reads CASSLAAGNPVAFF. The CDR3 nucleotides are TGTGCCAGCAGCTTAGCAGCGGGGAATCCCGTAGCTTTCTTT.